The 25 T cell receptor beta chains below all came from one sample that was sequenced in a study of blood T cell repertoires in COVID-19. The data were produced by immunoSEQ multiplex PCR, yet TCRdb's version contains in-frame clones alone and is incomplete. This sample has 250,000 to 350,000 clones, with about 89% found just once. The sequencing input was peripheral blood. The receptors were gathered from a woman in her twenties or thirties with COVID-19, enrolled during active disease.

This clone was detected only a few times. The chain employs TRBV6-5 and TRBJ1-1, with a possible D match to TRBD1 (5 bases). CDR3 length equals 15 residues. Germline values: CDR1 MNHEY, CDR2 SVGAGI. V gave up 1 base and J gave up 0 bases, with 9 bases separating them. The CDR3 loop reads CASSYLRGLNTEAFF. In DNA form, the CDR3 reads TGTGCCAGCAGTTACTTAAGGGGATTGAACACTGAAGCTTTCTTT.

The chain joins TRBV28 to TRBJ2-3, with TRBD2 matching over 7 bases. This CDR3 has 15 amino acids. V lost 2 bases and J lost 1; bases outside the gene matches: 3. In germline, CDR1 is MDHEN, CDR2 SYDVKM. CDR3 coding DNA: TGTGCCAGCAGTTTAACGGGAGGAGGCACAGATACGCAGTATTTT. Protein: CASSLTGGGTDTQYF.

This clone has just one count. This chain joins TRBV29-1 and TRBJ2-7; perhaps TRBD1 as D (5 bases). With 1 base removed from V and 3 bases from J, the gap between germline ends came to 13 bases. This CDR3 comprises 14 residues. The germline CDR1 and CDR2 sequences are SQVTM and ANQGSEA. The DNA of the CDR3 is TGCAGCGTTGAAGGTCAGCCAGGGAACTACGAGCAGTACTTC. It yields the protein CSVEGQPGNYEQYF.

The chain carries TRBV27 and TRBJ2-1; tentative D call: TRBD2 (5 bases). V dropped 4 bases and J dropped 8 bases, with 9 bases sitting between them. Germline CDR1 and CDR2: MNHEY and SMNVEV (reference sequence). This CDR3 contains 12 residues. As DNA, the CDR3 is TGTGCCAGCAGTTCTGTGAGGGATGAGCAGTTCTTC. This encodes CASSSVRDEQFF.

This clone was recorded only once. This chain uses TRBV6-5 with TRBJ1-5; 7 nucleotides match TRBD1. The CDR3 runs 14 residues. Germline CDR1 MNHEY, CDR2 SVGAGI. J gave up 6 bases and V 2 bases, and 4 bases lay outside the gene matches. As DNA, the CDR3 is TGTGCCAGCAGTTACGAACAGGGGATTCAGCCCCAGCATTTT. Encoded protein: CASSYEQGIQPQHF.

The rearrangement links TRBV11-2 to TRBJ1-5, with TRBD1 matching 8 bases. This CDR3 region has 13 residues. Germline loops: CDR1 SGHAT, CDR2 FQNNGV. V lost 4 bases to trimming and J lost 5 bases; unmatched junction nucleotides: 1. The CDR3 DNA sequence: TGTGCCAGCAGCTCGACAGGGGATCAGCCCCAGCATTTT. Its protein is CASSSTGDQPQHF.

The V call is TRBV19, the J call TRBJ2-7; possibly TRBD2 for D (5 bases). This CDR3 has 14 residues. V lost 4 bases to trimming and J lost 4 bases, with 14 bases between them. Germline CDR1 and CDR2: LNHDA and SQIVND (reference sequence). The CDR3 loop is CASSTRTRGYEQYF. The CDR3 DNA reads TGTGCCAGTAGTACTCGGACCCGAGGGTACGAGCAGTACTTC.

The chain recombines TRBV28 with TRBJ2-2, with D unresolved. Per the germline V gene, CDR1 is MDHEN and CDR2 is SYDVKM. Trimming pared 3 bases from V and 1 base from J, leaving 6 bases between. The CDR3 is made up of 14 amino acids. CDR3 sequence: CASSLTQNTGELFF. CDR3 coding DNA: TGTGCCAGCAGTTTGACACAGAACACCGGGGAGCTGTTTTTT.

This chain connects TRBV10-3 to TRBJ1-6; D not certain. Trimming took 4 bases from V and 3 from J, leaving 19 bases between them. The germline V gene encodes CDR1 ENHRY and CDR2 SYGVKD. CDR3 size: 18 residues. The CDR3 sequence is CAISVRPVAALYNSPLHF. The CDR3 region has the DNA TGTGCCATCAGTGTACGACCCGTGGCGGCCCTCTATAATTCACCCCTCCACTTT.

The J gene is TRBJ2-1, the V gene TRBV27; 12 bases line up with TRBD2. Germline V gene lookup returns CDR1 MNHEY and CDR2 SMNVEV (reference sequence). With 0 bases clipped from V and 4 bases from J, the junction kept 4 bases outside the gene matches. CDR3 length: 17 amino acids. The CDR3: CASSLSPGTSGYNEQFF. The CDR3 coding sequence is TGTGCCAGCAGTTTATCGCCCGGGACTAGCGGGTACAATGAGCAGTTCTTC.

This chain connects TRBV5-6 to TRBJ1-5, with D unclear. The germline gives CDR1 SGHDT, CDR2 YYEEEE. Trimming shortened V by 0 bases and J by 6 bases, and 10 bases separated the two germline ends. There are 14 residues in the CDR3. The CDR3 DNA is TGTGCCAGCAGCTTGGGGGTGGCGGGTCAGCCCCAGCATTTT. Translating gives CASSLGVAGQPQHF.

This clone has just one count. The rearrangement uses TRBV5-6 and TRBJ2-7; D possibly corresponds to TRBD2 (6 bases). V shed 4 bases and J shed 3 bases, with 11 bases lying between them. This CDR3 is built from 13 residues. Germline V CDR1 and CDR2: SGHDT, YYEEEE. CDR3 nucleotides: TGTGCCAGCAGCGCGGGGCGCGGCTACGAGCAGTACTTC. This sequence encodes CASSAGRGYEQYF. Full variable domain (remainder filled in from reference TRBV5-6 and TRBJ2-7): DAGVTQSPTHLIKTRGQQVTLRCSPKSGHDTVSWYQQALGQGPQFIFQYYEEEERQRGNFPDRFSGHQFPNYSSELNVNALLLGDSALYLCASSAGRGYEQYFGPGTRLTVT.

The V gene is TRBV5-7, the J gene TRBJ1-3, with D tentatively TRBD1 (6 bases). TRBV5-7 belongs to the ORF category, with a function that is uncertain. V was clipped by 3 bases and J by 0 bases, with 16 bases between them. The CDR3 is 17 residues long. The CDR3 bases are TGTGCCAGCAGCTGTAGACAGGCGACCCTCTCTGGAAACACCATATATTTT. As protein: CASSCRQATLSGNTIYF.

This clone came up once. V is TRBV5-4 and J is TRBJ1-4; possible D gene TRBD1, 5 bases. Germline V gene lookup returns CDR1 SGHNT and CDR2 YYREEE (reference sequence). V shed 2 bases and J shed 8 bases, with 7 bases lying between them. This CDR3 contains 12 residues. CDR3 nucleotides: TGTGCCAGCAGCTTCAAGGGGGAAAAACTGTTTTTT. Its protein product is CASSFKGEKLFF.

The CDR3 nucleotides are TGTGCCAGCAGCCCTTGGACTAGCGGGAGGGCCGGGAACACCGGGGAGCTGTTTTTT. As protein: CASSPWTSGRAGNTGELFF. The chain carries TRBV3-1 (or the pseudogene TRBV3-2) and TRBJ2-2; 15 nucleotides line up with TRBD2. The V and J ends lost 4 bases and 1 base, in that order; junction bases with no gene match: 7. CDR1 and CDR2 (germline): LGHDT, YNNKEL (reference sequence). The CDR3 is 19 residues long.

CDR3 DNA: TGTGCCAGCAAGGAGTTTGGGACAGGGGCCTACGAGCAGTACTTC. It specifies CASKEFGTGAYEQYF. V and J are TRBV6-4 and TRBJ2-7, with TRBD1 matching over 10 bases. Per germline, CDR1 MRHNA and CDR2 SNTAGT. This CDR3 is 15 amino acids long. V lost 7 bases to trimming and J lost 2 bases; unmatched junction nucleotides: 8.

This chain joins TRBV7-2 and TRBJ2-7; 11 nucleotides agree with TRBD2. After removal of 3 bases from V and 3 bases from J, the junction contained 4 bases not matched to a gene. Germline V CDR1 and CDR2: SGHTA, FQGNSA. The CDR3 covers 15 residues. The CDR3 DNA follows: TGTGCCAGCAGCTTCGGACTAGCGGGTGTCTACGAGCAGTACTTC. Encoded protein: CASSFGLAGVYEQYF.

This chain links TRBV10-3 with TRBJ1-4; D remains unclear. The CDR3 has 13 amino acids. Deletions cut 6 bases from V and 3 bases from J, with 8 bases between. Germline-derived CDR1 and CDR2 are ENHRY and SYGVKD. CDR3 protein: CAIRETPNEKLFF. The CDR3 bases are TGTGCCATCAGAGAGACACCTAATGAAAAACTGTTTTTT.

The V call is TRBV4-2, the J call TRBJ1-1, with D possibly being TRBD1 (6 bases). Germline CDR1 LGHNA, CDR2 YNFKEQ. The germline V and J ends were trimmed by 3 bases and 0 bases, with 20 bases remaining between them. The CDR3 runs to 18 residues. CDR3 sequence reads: CASSHSTSVRGLNTEAFF. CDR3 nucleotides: TGTGCCAGCAGCCATTCAACCTCTGTCAGGGGATTGAACACTGAAGCTTTCTTT.

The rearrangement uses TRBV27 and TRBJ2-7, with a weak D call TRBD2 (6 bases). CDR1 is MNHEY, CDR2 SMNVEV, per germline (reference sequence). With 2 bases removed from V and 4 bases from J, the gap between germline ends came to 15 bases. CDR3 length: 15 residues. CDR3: CASSLAARAGYEQYF. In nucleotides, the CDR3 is TGTGCCAGCAGTTTAGCGGCCAGGGCGGGATACGAGCAGTACTTC.

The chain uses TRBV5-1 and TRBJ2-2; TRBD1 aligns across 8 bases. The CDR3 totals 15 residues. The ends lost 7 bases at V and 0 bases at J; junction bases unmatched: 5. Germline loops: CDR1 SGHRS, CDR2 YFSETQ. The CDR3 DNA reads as TGCGCCAGCGTATCAGGGGGCTCGAACACCGGGGAGCTGTTTTTT. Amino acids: CASVSGGSNTGELFF.

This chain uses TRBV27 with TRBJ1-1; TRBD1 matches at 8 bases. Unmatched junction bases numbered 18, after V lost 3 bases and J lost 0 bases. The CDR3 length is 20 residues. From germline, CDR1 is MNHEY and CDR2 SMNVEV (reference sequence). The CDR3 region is CASSFRDRIPVPTMNTEAFF. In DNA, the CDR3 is TGTGCCAGCAGTTTCCGGGACAGGATCCCTGTCCCTACAATGAACACTGAAGCTTTCTTT.

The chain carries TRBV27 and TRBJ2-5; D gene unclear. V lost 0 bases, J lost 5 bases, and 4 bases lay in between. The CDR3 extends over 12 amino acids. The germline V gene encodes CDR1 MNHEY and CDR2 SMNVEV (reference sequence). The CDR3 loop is CASSLSRETQYF. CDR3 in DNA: TGTGCCAGCAGTTTATCGCGGGAGACCCAGTACTTC.

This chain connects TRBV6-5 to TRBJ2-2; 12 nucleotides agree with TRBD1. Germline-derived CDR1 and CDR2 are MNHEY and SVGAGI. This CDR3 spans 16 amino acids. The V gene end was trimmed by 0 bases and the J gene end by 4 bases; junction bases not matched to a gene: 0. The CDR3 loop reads CASSYSGQGATGELFF. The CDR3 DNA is TGTGCCAGCAGTTACTCGGGACAGGGGGCCACCGGGGAGCTGTTTTTT.

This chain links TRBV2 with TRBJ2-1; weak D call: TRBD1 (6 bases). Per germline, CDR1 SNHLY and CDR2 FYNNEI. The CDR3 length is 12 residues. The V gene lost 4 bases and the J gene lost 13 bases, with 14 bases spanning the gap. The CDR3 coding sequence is TGTGCCAGCAGTGGCACCGGACAGACACAGTTCTTC. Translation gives CASSGTGQTQFF.